These T cell receptor beta chains were read from a single sample in a study of PD-L1 blockade in urothelial cancer. Here immunoSEQ multiplex PCR was the method, and the copy in TCRdb shows in-frame clones only, minus some. The repertoire holds about 47,000 clones, around 80% seen once, with around 15% in the top ten. The sample in question was PBMCs, obtained around atezolizumab (anti-PD-L1) treatment. All receptors come from a man in his 60s with urothelial cancer. Each CDR3 is given with its conserved first and last residue. A D gene is named only where the DNA matches it firmly. A row's size may be missing; if present it is once, few, many or a size class.

j_gene: TRBJ2-2; abundance: NA; len: 14; v_gene: TRBV5-1; d_gene: NA; CDR3aa: CASSWDGSGGELFF; CDR3nt: TGCGCCAGCAGCTGGGACGGTAGTGGCGGGGAGCTATTTTTT
j_gene: TRBJ2-3; abundance: NA; len: 16; v_gene: TRBV18; d_gene: TRBD2; CDR3aa: CASSPRTSGETDTQYF; CDR3nt: TGTGCCAGCTCACCCAGGACTAGCGGGGAGACAGATACGCAGTATTTT
j_gene: TRBJ1-1; abundance: once; len: 14; v_gene: TRBV2; d_gene: TRBD1; CDR3aa: CASSGGQGLTEAFF; CDR3nt: TGTGCCAGCAGTGGGGGACAGGGGTTGACTGAAGCTTTCTTT
j_gene: TRBJ1-2; abundance: NA; len: 16; v_gene: TRBV28; d_gene: TRBD1; CDR3aa: CASSFILGQGLSGYTF; CDR3nt: TGTGCCAGCAGTTTCATTTTAGGACAGGGCTTATCTGGCTACACCTTC
j_gene: TRBJ2-7; abundance: NA; len: 11; v_gene: TRBV2; d_gene: NA; CDR3aa: CASGTLGEQYF; CDR3nt: TGTGCCAGTGGGACTCTGGGGGAGCAGTACTTC
j_gene: TRBJ1-1; abundance: NA; len: 16; v_gene: TRBV28; d_gene: TRBD1; CDR3aa: CASSSRDRVKNTEAFF; CDR3nt: TGTGCCAGCAGTTCCCGGGACAGGGTGAAGAACACTGAAGCTTTCTTT
j_gene: TRBJ2-1; abundance: NA; len: 12; v_gene: TRBV5-1; d_gene: TRBD2; CDR3aa: CASRGTSGDQFF; CDR3nt: TGCGCCAGCAGGGGGACTAGCGGAGATCAGTTCTTC
j_gene: TRBJ2-2; abundance: NA; len: 15; v_gene: TRBV11-2; d_gene: NA; CDR3aa: CASSGQAGVAGELFF; CDR3nt: TGTGCCAGCAGTGGGCAGGCAGGGGTGGCCGGGGAGCTGTTTTTT
j_gene: TRBJ1-4; abundance: NA; len: 14; v_gene: TRBV5-6; d_gene: NA; CDR3aa: CASSAGTTNEKLFF; CDR3nt: TGTGCCAGCAGCGCCGGGACTACTAATGAAAAACTGTTTTTT
j_gene: TRBJ2-3; abundance: NA; len: 15; v_gene: TRBV5-1; d_gene: TRBD2; CDR3aa: CASSSQAGATDTQYF; CDR3nt: TGCGCCAGCAGCTCCCAAGCGGGAGCGACGGATACGCAGTATTTT
j_gene: TRBJ1-4; abundance: NA; len: 14; v_gene: TRBV5-4; d_gene: TRBD1; CDR3aa: CASSLTGANEKLFF; CDR3nt: TGTGCCAGCAGCTTGACAGGGGCAAATGAAAAACTGTTTTTT
j_gene: TRBJ1-1; abundance: NA; len: 15; v_gene: TRBV5-1; d_gene: TRBD1; CDR3aa: CASSRGQGGNTEAFF; CDR3nt: TGCGCCAGCAGCCGAGGACAGGGCGGAAACACTGAAGCTTTCTTT
j_gene: TRBJ2-2; abundance: NA; len: 17; v_gene: TRBV11-2; d_gene: TRBD2; CDR3aa: CASSLDGGGANTGELFF; CDR3nt: TGTGCCAGCAGCTTAGATGGGGGGGGAGCGAACACCGGGGAGCTGTTTTTT
j_gene: TRBJ2-7; abundance: NA; len: 13; v_gene: TRBV27; d_gene: TRBD2; CDR3aa: CASSPLAGSGKYF; CDR3nt: TGTGCCAGCAGTCCATTAGCGGGATCGGGAAAGTACTTC
j_gene: TRBJ1-2; abundance: NA; len: 15; v_gene: TRBV7-2; d_gene: NA; CDR3aa: CASSSGREDRYGYTF; CDR3nt: TGTGCCAGCAGCTCGGGACGGGAGGATCGCTATGGCTACACCTTC
j_gene: TRBJ2-1; abundance: NA; len: 14; v_gene: TRBV27; d_gene: NA; CDR3aa: CASSRPGGFGEQFF; CDR3nt: TGTGCCAGCAGCCGGCCTGGCGGGTTCGGTGAGCAGTTCTTC